This T cell receptor beta chain was documented in a study of cytomegalovirus exposure and HLA in healthy donors. Study-wide context: Earlier sequencing of 200 million or so T cells yielded nearly 120 million unique TCR beta sequences.

In the case of this clone: Its target is not known.

In the PCR, 60 Vbeta and 13 Jbeta primers were used. Measured with immunoSEQ multiplex PCR; TCRdb has only the in-frame clones, and not every one. Of roughly 240,000 clones in the sample, roughly 87% were seen once. V shed 0 bases and J shed 8 bases, with 12 bases lying between them. The CDR3 extends over 14 amino acids. Germline V gene sequence: CDR1 SGHNT, CDR2 YYREEE (reference sequence). General observations from the study: A cluster of highly shared sequence variants was likely a sequencing artifact.

The sample consisted of PBMCs. The clonotype originates from a woman between 40 and 55 years old in good health and CMV-seropositive. This chain uses TRBV5-4 with TRBJ2-1, with D unresolved. CDR3 DNA sequence: TGTGCCAGCAGCTTGGGGCCGGGTGCGGATGAGCAGTTCTTC. Amino acids: CASSLGPGADEQFF.